The T cell receptor (beta chain) described here comes from a study of blood T cells in healthy people across ages. Next came a second PCR, run for about 6 to 11 cycles, which used a sample-barcoded 5' primer along with a J-beta primer mix. A tag from a template-switch adaptor with 12 random nucleotides marked each cDNA molecule. TCRdb redid the calling of the 5' RACE reads with MiXCR, one entry per CDR3 protein. The sample gives about 1.8 million distinct CDR3 sequences, roughly 50% of which show up once; over 2% is in the top ten. CDR1 is SEHNR, CDR2 FQNEAQ, per germline (reference sequence). The CDR3 consists of 16 residues. J was trimmed by 4 bases and V by 4 bases; bases with no gene match: 10. Every sample had a minimum of 6.5 million PBMCs isolated.

The chain couples TRBV7-9 to TRBJ2-1; 7 bases are a match to TRBD1. This receptor was identified in a woman in her 40s in good health. The sequenced sample consisted of blood. CDR3 DNA sequence: TGTGCCAGCAGCTCGAGGGGGCAGGGGATTTACAATGAGCAGTTCTTC. The encoded protein is CASSSRGQGIYNEQFF.